Listed below are T cell receptor beta chains from one sample, sequenced in a study of Graves' ophthalmopathy and Graves' hyperthyroidism. Each CDR3 protein is one row after TCRdb ran MiXCR on the multiplex PCR reads. There are about 240,000 distinct CDR3 sequences in the sample; about 47% occur only once, and around half lies in the top ten. The source material was peripheral blood. These receptors were obtained from an adult man with Graves' ophthalmopathy. The CDR3 runs from the conserved cysteine through the conserved F or W. Each record gives: clone size, V gene, D gene, J gene, CDR3 DNA, CDR3 protein. A D gene is named only where the DNA matches it firmly. Rows give clone size only sometimes, using once, few, many, or a class for an expanded clone.

clone_size: few; v_call: TRBV20-1; d_call: TRBD1; j_call: TRBJ1-6; cdr3_nt: TGCAGTGCTAGGACAGGGGATAATTCACCCCTCCACTTT; cdr3_aa: CSARTGDNSPLHF
clone_size: -; v_call: TRBV7-2; d_call: -; j_call: TRBJ1-1; cdr3_nt: TGTGCCAGCAGTTGGGCAGGAACTAGCACTGAAGCTTTCTTT; cdr3_aa: CASSWAGTSTEAFF
clone_size: once; v_call: TRBV25-1; d_call: TRBD2; j_call: TRBJ2-2; cdr3_nt: TGTGCCAGTGTTAGCGGGAGGAGGACCGGGGAGCTGTTTTTT; cdr3_aa: CASVSGRRTGELFF
clone_size: few; v_call: TRBV24-1; d_call: TRBD2; j_call: TRBJ2-5; cdr3_nt: TGTGCCACCAGTGATCCCCGTCGACTAGCGGGAGGACAAGAGACCCAGTACTTC; cdr3_aa: CATSDPRRLAGGQETQYF
clone_size: -; v_call: TRBV19; d_call: -; j_call: TRBJ1-5; cdr3_nt: TGTGCCAGTACCAGAGGAGGGGTGGCCAATCAGCCCCAGCATTTT; cdr3_aa: CASTRGGVANQPQHF
clone_size: -; v_call: TRBV10-3; d_call: TRBD1; j_call: TRBJ1-1; cdr3_nt: TGTGCCAGCAGTGCCGAGGGGACAGGGAATCGGCGGAGCTCTGAAGCTTTCTTT; cdr3_aa: CASSAEGTGNRRSSEAFF
clone_size: -; v_call: TRBV20-1; d_call: TRBD1; j_call: TRBJ1-5; cdr3_nt: TGCAGTGCTAGACCTCGGACAGGGGGCTGGTGGGGCAATCAGCCCCAGCATTTT; cdr3_aa: CSARPRTGGWWGNQPQHF
clone_size: -; v_call: TRBV28; d_call: TRBD2; j_call: TRBJ2-5; cdr3_nt: TGTGCCAGCAGTTTGGGACTAGCGGGAGAAGAGACCCAGTACTTC; cdr3_aa: CASSLGLAGEETQYF
clone_size: many; v_call: TRBV15; d_call: -; j_call: TRBJ1-2; cdr3_nt: TGTGCCACCAGCAGAGATCGGGGGCTGACTAACTATGGCTACACCTTC; cdr3_aa: CATSRDRGLTNYGYTF
clone_size: -; v_call: TRBV14; d_call: -; j_call: TRBJ2-7; cdr3_nt: TGTGCCAGCAGCCAAATGACTGGTTTGGACGAGCAGTACTTC; cdr3_aa: CASSQMTGLDEQYF
clone_size: -; v_call: TRBV9; d_call: -; j_call: TRBJ2-7; cdr3_nt: TGTGCCAGCAGCCAAGATCTGGTCTACCTCCCCTACGAGCAGTACTTC; cdr3_aa: CASSQDLVYLPYEQYF
clone_size: -; v_call: TRBV6-5; d_call: TRBD1; j_call: TRBJ1-2; cdr3_nt: TGTGCCAGCAGCGCCGCCGGGACAGGAAACTATGGCTACACCTTC; cdr3_aa: CASSAAGTGNYGYTF
clone_size: -; v_call: TRBV29-1; d_call: TRBD1; j_call: TRBJ2-5; cdr3_nt: TGCAGCGCGGGACAGGGGGCGGGGGAGACCCAGTACTTC; cdr3_aa: CSAGQGAGETQYF
clone_size: few; v_call: TRBV7-3; d_call: TRBD2; j_call: TRBJ2-5; cdr3_nt: TGTGCCAGCAGCCCCTTTACTAGCGGGGGGCCTGAGACCCAGTACTTC; cdr3_aa: CASSPFTSGGPETQYF
clone_size: -; v_call: TRBV7-9; d_call: TRBD1; j_call: TRBJ2-7; cdr3_nt: TGTGCCAGCACCTGGACAGGGGGCCCCTACGAGCAGTACTTC; cdr3_aa: CASTWTGGPYEQYF
clone_size: few; v_call: TRBV7-9; d_call: TRBD2; j_call: TRBJ2-5; cdr3_nt: TGTGCCAGCAGCTACGGGACTAGCGACCAAGAGACCCAGTACTTC; cdr3_aa: CASSYGTSDQETQYF
clone_size: -; v_call: TRBV24-1; d_call: -; j_call: TRBJ1-5; cdr3_nt: TGTGCCACCAGTGCTACCACGGACCGGGATTTCAATCAGCCCCAGCATTTT; cdr3_aa: CATSATTDRDFNQPQHF
clone_size: -; v_call: TRBV2; d_call: -; j_call: TRBJ2-2; cdr3_nt: TGTGCCAGCAGGGTGGACTTCCGCGGGGAGCTGTTTTTT; cdr3_aa: CASRVDFRGELFF
clone_size: -; v_call: TRBV3-1; d_call: -; j_call: TRBJ2-7; cdr3_nt: TGTGCCAGCAGCCCAGGAGGGGTCCACGAGCAGTACTTC; cdr3_aa: CASSPGGVHEQYF
clone_size: -; v_call: TRBV7-2; d_call: -; j_call: TRBJ2-3; cdr3_nt: TGTGCCAGCAGCTTACCACCATTAACAGATACGCAGTATTTT; cdr3_aa: CASSLPPLTDTQYF
clone_size: -; v_call: TRBV6-1; d_call: -; j_call: TRBJ1-2; cdr3_nt: TGTGCCAGCAGTTACCCGGGAGGTGGCTACACCTTC; cdr3_aa: CASSYPGGGYTF
clone_size: few; v_call: TRBV24-1; d_call: -; j_call: TRBJ2-7; cdr3_nt: TGTGCCACCAGTGATGGGGGGAAAACCTCCTACGAGCAGTACTTC; cdr3_aa: CATSDGGKTSYEQYF
clone_size: -; v_call: TRBV2; d_call: -; j_call: TRBJ2-7; cdr3_nt: TGTGCCAGCAGTAAGTCCCCCACCTACGAGCAGTACTTC; cdr3_aa: CASSKSPTYEQYF
clone_size: -; v_call: TRBV25-1; d_call: -; j_call: TRBJ2-1; cdr3_nt: TGTGCCAGCAGCTTAGGAGCGGGTGGGAATGAGCAGTTCTTC; cdr3_aa: CASSLGAGGNEQFF
clone_size: many; v_call: TRBV9; d_call: -; j_call: TRBJ2-7; cdr3_nt: TGTGCCAGCAGCGTAGGGCAGTCCTACGAGCAGTACTTC; cdr3_aa: CASSVGQSYEQYF
clone_size: few; v_call: TRBV7-2; d_call: -; j_call: TRBJ2-5; cdr3_nt: TGTGCCAGCAGCTCGGGACCGACCACAAACTTC; cdr3_aa: CASSSGPTTNF
clone_size: -; v_call: TRBV24-1; d_call: -; j_call: TRBJ1-6; cdr3_nt: TGTGCCAGCAGTTTATCCCCAGGTTCACCCCTCCACTTT; cdr3_aa: CASSLSPGSPLHF
clone_size: -; v_call: TRBV6-6; d_call: TRBD1; j_call: TRBJ1-6; cdr3_nt: TGTGCCAGCAGTCCCCCTGAGACAGGGAATTCACCCCTCCACTTT; cdr3_aa: CASSPPETGNSPLHF
clone_size: -; v_call: TRBV4-1; d_call: -; j_call: TRBJ2-6; cdr3_nt: TGCGCCAGCAGCTACTCCGAGGGGGCCAACGTCCTGACTTTC; cdr3_aa: CASSYSEGANVLTF
clone_size: -; v_call: TRBV7-9; d_call: -; j_call: TRBJ2-2; cdr3_nt: TGTGCCAGCACCCTGTCGAGCACCGGGGAGCTGTTTTTT; cdr3_aa: CASTLSSTGELFF
clone_size: -; v_call: TRBV5-8; d_call: TRBD2; j_call: TRBJ2-5; cdr3_nt: TGTGCCAGCAGCTTAATTGCGGGGGTTCAAGAGACCCAGTACTTC; cdr3_aa: CASSLIAGVQETQYF
clone_size: many; v_call: TRBV29-1; d_call: -; j_call: TRBJ1-2; cdr3_nt: TGCAGCGTTGAAGATGTACGGGGCTACACCTTC; cdr3_aa: CSVEDVRGYTF
clone_size: -; v_call: TRBV6-6; d_call: TRBD1; j_call: TRBJ1-5; cdr3_nt: TGTGCCAGCAATGAAGGGGGCGGTCAGCCCCAGCATTTT; cdr3_aa: CASNEGGGQPQHF
clone_size: few; v_call: TRBV5-6; d_call: TRBD1; j_call: TRBJ1-2; cdr3_nt: TGTGCCAGCAGCCACGGGACAGGGGGCCAGGGTGGCTACACCTTC; cdr3_aa: CASSHGTGGQGGYTF
clone_size: few; v_call: TRBV10-3; d_call: TRBD2; j_call: TRBJ2-5; cdr3_nt: TGTGCCAGCAGTTACGCGCCGGGACTAGCGGCACAAGAGACCCAGTACTTC; cdr3_aa: CASSYAPGLAAQETQYF
clone_size: -; v_call: TRBV20-1; d_call: TRBD1; j_call: TRBJ2-7; cdr3_nt: TGCAGTGCGACGACAGGGGGCGGCAAGTACGAGCAGTACTTC; cdr3_aa: CSATTGGGKYEQYF
clone_size: -; v_call: TRBV9; d_call: TRBD1; j_call: TRBJ1-1; cdr3_nt: TGTGCCAGCAGCGACCCGACAGGGTGGGGCACTGAAGCTTTCTTT; cdr3_aa: CASSDPTGWGTEAFF
clone_size: once; v_call: TRBV5-8; d_call: -; j_call: TRBJ2-7; cdr3_nt: TGTGCCAGCAGCTTAGAGGCTTTAGCGGTCTACGAGCAGTACTTC; cdr3_aa: CASSLEALAVYEQYF
clone_size: once; v_call: TRBV24-1; d_call: TRBD1; j_call: TRBJ1-1; cdr3_nt: TGTGCCATCAGTGAAACGGACAGGGGAAACACTGAAGCTTTCTTT; cdr3_aa: CAISETDRGNTEAFF